This entry describes one T cell receptor beta chain. Germline V gene sequence: CDR1 DFQATT, CDR2 SNEGSKA (reference sequence). The CDR3 covers 14 residues. Using its own MiXCR run on the RACE reads, TCRdb lists one record per CDR3 protein. Among a few hundred thousand distinct CDR3 sequences, about 5% were seen once, and the ten largest hold more than 8%. Specified time point: pre-sensitization, week 0. Treatment meaning: therapeutic diphenylcyclopropenone sensitization with weekly scalp DPC. Total RNA was isolated from unfractionated whole blood. These data originate in a study of human T cells and chemical hapten exposure. About the study: Scalp application of diphenylcyclopropenone was performed weekly in patients across the entire roughly 24-week study.

Source: whole blood, taken in connection with sensitization to the hapten diphenylcyclopropenone (DPC). The chain has TRBV20-1 and TRBJ1-5; no clear D gene. The receptor was isolated from a woman aged 18-35 years with alopecia areata. Some clones in this sample may be carry-over from other donors' samples. The CDR3 bases are TGCAGCGCGTCTTTTGGGTATAGCAATCAGCCCCAGCATTTT. This encodes CSASFGYSNQPQHF.